This T cell receptor beta chain emerged from a study of control samples from healthy donors and cancer patients. TCRdb keeps only in-frame clones here, not all; method: immunoSEQ multiplex PCR. Seen here are over 20,000 clones, approximately 78% observed once, and the top ten hold about a quarter. This clone was seen a handful of times. Germline lookup yields CDR1 LGHNA and CDR2 YSLEER. The CDR3 totals 18 residues. Between the trimmed V and J ends, which lost 1 base and 2 bases, there was a span of 17 bases. This receptor was identified in a man in his fifties or sixties with colorectal cancer. Specimen: PBMCs. This rearrangement joins TRBV4-3 to TRBJ2-2; possibly TRBD2 for D (6 bases). CDR3 region: CASSQGLAGGGNTGELFF. CDR3 bases: TGCGCCAGCAGCCAAGGATTGGCCGGGGGTGGAAACACCGGGGAGCTGTTTTTT.